This T cell receptor beta chain derives from a study of blood T cell repertoires in COVID-19. The V and J ends lost 6 bases and 3 bases, in that order; junction bases with no gene match: 8. The CDR3 contains 15 residues. Germline-derived CDR1 and CDR2 are SNHLY and FYNNEI. The table lists this clone with a few counts. Under the authors' procedure: Reference gene primer amplification yielded estimated nucleated cell counts. Sequencing used immunoSEQ multiplex PCR; TCRdb keeps in-frame clones, though not all of them. V, J and clone size were drawn from that table, and D and trimming were deduced from the DNA. The sample carries 95,000 to 110,000 clones, approximately 89% recorded once.

V usage is TRBV2 and J usage is TRBJ2-3; TRBD1 matches 8 bases. The receptor was derived from a woman over 75 in a cohort sampled during active COVID-19. What was sequenced was peripheral blood. CDR3 sequence reads: CASSARTGRTDTQYF. The CDR3 nucleotides are TGTGCCAGCAGCGCGCGGACAGGGAGGACAGATACGCAGTATTTT.